This T cell receptor beta chain was identified in a study of tumor-infiltrating lymphocytes in glioblastoma multiforme (dated by TCRdb to about 2017). About the study as a whole: To find out whether intratumoral genomic heterogeneity fosters TIL diversity, the study jointly investigated somatic mutations, TIL diversity and immune response activity.

Using a modified ARM-PCR protocol with multiple V-beta primers and a C-beta primer, the team built TCRB libraries from RNA through three nested multiplex PCR rounds. Starting from approximately 0.49 ug of total RNA, TCRB-specific cDNA was synthesized using ProtoScript II Reverse Transcriptase and a C-beta primer. No unique molecular identifiers were described for the TCRB libraries. In the third PCR, barcodes and adapters were added over approximately 25 cycles with Deep VentR (exo-) polymerase, and the 250-500 bp bands were then gel purified. An Illumina HiSeq 2500 was used to sequence the TCRB libraries with 250 bp paired-end reads. As for how the authors treated the data: Trimmomatic was used to clean reads, FLASH to merge reads, MiGEC to assign V, D and J segments, and VDJtools to perform the analysis. Repertoire diversity was quantified with the Shannon-Wiener diversity index calculated using VDJtools. In TCRdb, the public reads were trimmed at Q25 with fastp and aligned with MiXCR, with productive beta chains retained. One record per CDR3 amino acid sequence lists the most common genes and DNA. The V and J calls were determined by TCRdb, not by the authors. Within this sample are 15,000 to 25,000 distinct CDR3 sequences, with around 68% of them counted one time only. About 17% of the sample belongs to the ten largest clones.

Total RNA was isolated from peripheral blood mononuclear cells with TRIzol reagent and was purified using the RNeasy kit. Every RNA sample had an OD 260/280 ratio above 1.9 and an RNA integrity number above 6.5. What the authors observed across the whole study: Clone frequencies may be distorted by RNA-based TCR sequencing because unequal numbers of TCR transcripts are carried by T cells. The authors noted that sorting T cells into functional subsets, which was not done in the study, would be a future improvement. Generalizability was limited because only one glioblastoma patient was included in the TCR and somatic mutation analysis.

This clonotype occurred a few times. The antigen it recognizes is unknown. No quality values exist for individual bases; no much larger clone is one base distant. This clonotype was obtained from a male donor with glioblastoma. The sequenced sample was peripheral blood.

The CDR3 is CASSSTGANTGELFF. The nucleotide sequence is given as TGTGCCAGCAGTTCGACAGGGGCGAACACCGGGGAGCTGTTTTTT. The chain links TRBV28 with TRBJ2-2; 8 bases in the junction line up with TRBD1. The V end gives up 4 bases and the J end 0 bases, leaving 1 base in the junction not matched to a gene. The CDR3 sequence holds 15 residues, the cysteine and phenylalanine included. This entry keeps only the CDR3 DNA: 45 bases, framed from base 1. In the germline V gene, CDR1 corresponds to MDHEN and CDR2 to SYDVKM.